The 25 T cell receptor beta chains listed next were all sequenced from one sample in a study of OX40 agonist ivuxolimab in advanced cancers. Using immunoSEQ multiplex PCR, the repertoire was profiled, and TCRdb retains in-frame clones only, with some absent. Altogether over 85,000 clones are present, approximately 87% being singletons, with the ten largest covering roughly 5.5%. The specimen was CD4+ or CD8+ T cells sorted from blood, collected in a trial of the OX40 agonist ivuxolimab. Receptors were obtained from an adult with an advanced solid tumor such as melanoma, head and neck, liver or kidney cancer.

The CDR3 DNA is TGTGCCAGCTCTTCTACCTCGGCGGGGGAGTATTTGGGGGCTGGGGCCAACGTCCTGACTTTC. Translation: CASSSTSAGEYLGAGANVLTF. The chain joins TRBV18 to TRBJ2-6; 7 bases fit TRBD2. In germline, CDR1 is KGHSH, CDR2 LQKENI. The V segment lost 6 bases and the J segment 2 bases; nucleotides outside the gene matches: 22. This CDR3 region has 21 residues.

This rearrangement joins TRBV7-2 to TRBJ2-3; D is perhaps TRBD2 (5 bases). V lost 6 bases to trimming and J lost 1 base, with 8 bases between them. Germline V gene data show CDR1 as SGHTA and CDR2 as FQGNSA. The CDR3 is 13 residues long. CDR3 DNA sequence: TGTGCCAGCAGGCCCGGGGGCACAGATACGCAGTATTTT. Translation: CASRPGGTDTQYF.

The genes are TRBV7-9 and TRBJ1-6; possibly TRBD1 for D (5 bases). This CDR3 has 15 residues. Germline V gene sequence: CDR1 SEHNR, CDR2 FQNEAQ (reference sequence). The V gene lost 1 base and the J gene lost 4 bases, with 8 bases spanning the gap. The CDR3 nucleotides are TGTGCCAGCAGCTTAGGACAGATTTATAATTCACCCCTCCACTTT. Translated, it gives CASSLGQIYNSPLHF.

V gene TRBV19 combines with J gene TRBJ2-5; 7 nucleotides match TRBD1. The CDR3 sequence is 13 residues long. CDR1 and CDR2 from the germline V gene are LNHDA and SQIVND (reference sequence). The V segment lost 10 bases and the J segment 3 bases; nucleotides outside the gene matches: 8. CDR3 in amino acids: CATSATGEETQYF. As DNA, the CDR3 is TGTGCCACCTCAGCTACAGGGGAAGAGACCCAGTACTTC.

The V call is TRBV6-6, the J call TRBJ1-2, with 7 bases identical to TRBD1. The J segment lost 3 bases and the V segment lost 6 bases, leaving 10 bases of the junction unmatched. Germline values: CDR1 MNHNY, CDR2 SVGAGI (reference sequence). This CDR3 spans 15 amino acids. The chain's CDR3 is CASSTIRQGDYGYTF. CDR3 coding DNA: TGTGCCAGCAGCACAATCCGACAGGGCGACTATGGCTACACCTTC.

The chain is built from TRBV2 and TRBJ2-2; D might be TRBD2 (5 bases). The CDR3 runs 18 residues. Germline V gives CDR1 SNHLY, CDR2 FYNNEI. V was trimmed by 6 bases and J by 4 bases, leaving 24 bases between them. The CDR3 bases are TGTGCCAGCAGACTCTCGGCCGGACCCCGGGAAGGCACCGGGGAGCTGTTTTTT. This encodes CASRLSAGPREGTGELFF.

The chain combines TRBV5-8 with TRBJ1-5, with a tentative D call TRBD1 (5 bases). CDR3 length: 13 amino acids. With 4 bases removed from V and 6 bases from J, the gap between germline ends came to 11 bases. Germline V lookup: CDR1 SGHTS, CDR2 YDEGEE. The CDR3 loop is CASSNLQGQPQHF. The DNA for the CDR3 is TGTGCCAGCAGCAATCTGCAGGGTCAGCCCCAGCATTTT.

The genes are TRBV6-4 and TRBJ2-1; D is possibly TRBD2 (6 bases). Trimming removed 5 bases from V and 9 bases from J, with 20 bases in between. The CDR3 length is 15 residues. The germline V gene encodes CDR1 MRHNA and CDR2 SNTAGT. The CDR3 DNA reads as TGTGCCAGCAGTTTAATAGCGGCCCCAGGTATTGAGCAGTTCTTC. It encodes CASSLIAAPGIEQFF.

The chain couples TRBV9 to TRBJ2-3, with D unresolved. The CDR3 has 15 amino acids. The germline V and J ends were trimmed by 4 bases and 0 bases, with 12 bases remaining between them. CDR1 is SGDLS, CDR2 YYNGEE, per germline. The CDR3 sequence is CASSSRPSSTDTQYF. CDR3 DNA sequence: TGTGCCAGCAGCTCCCGTCCTTCTAGCACAGATACGCAGTATTTT.

The rearrangement links TRBV2 to TRBJ2-3; 12 nucleotides match TRBD2. This CDR3 spans 16 amino acids. The germline CDR1 and CDR2 sequences are SNHLY and FYNNEI. J lost 2 bases, V lost 5 bases, and 5 bases had no gene match. CDR3 sequence (DNA): TGTGCCAGCAGTCGACTAGCGGGGGCCATCACAGATACGCAGTATTTT. It specifies CASSRLAGAITDTQYF.

This clone appeared once. CDR3 DNA sequence: TGTGCCAGCAGTCCAGGAACCCAAACGTGGAACATTCAGTACTTC. Amino acid sequence: CASSPGTQTWNIQYF. The J gene is TRBJ2-4, the V gene TRBV6-1; D ambiguous. The germline V and J ends were trimmed by 5 bases and 7 bases, with 18 bases remaining between them. The germline V gene has CDR1 MNHNS and CDR2 SASEGT. The CDR3 covers 15 residues.

Only a few counts were recorded for this clone. The V and J genes are TRBV6-4 and TRBJ2-2, with TRBD2 matching 8 bases. The CDR3 contains 14 residues. Germline values: CDR1 MRHNA, CDR2 SNTAGT. The V and J ends lost 6 bases and 6 bases, in that order; junction bases with no gene match: 6. Written as DNA, the CDR3 is TGTGCCAGCAGGCCGGGACTAGGGGCCGGGGAGCTGTTTTTT. Translating it yields CASRPGLGAGELFF.

In DNA form, the CDR3 reads TGTGCCAGCAGTCTCTCCGGGACCCTAACGACGCAGTATTTT. Translation: CASSLSGTLTTQYF. The chain couples TRBV6-1 to TRBJ2-3; D may correspond to TRBD1 or TRBD2 (5 bases each). CDR3 length: 14 residues. The V end lost 5 bases, the J end lost 9 bases, and 18 bases lay between the germline ends. The germline V gene has CDR1 MNHNS and CDR2 SASEGT.

The genes are TRBV10-3 and TRBJ1-2; D might be TRBD1 (5 bases). Looked up from germline, CDR1 is ENHRY and CDR2 is SYGVKD. Trimming stripped 2 bases from V and 6 bases from J, with 10 bases between. The CDR3 contains 13 residues. The CDR3 here is CAISERDVDGYTF. CDR3 DNA: TGTGCCATCAGTGAGCGGGACGTGGATGGCTACACCTTC.

This clone is a singleton in its sample. This chain uses TRBV7-9 with TRBJ2-7; D unclear. The CDR3 spans 13 residues. V dropped 2 bases and J dropped 5 bases, with 10 bases sitting between them. Germline V gives CDR1 SEHNR, CDR2 FQNEAQ (reference sequence). CDR3 sequence reads: CASSLYGSDEQYF. In DNA form, the CDR3 reads TGTGCCAGCAGCTTATACGGATCCGACGAGCAGTACTTC.

The chain couples TRBV18 to TRBJ1-6, with TRBD1 matching 7 bases. Losses at the gene ends were 2 bases for V and 6 bases for J; bases not matched to a gene: 7. CDR1 is KGHSH, CDR2 LQKENI, per germline. CDR3 length: 16 residues. The CDR3 sequence is CASSPTGTVSNSPLHF. In DNA, the CDR3 is TGTGCCAGCTCACCAACCGGGACAGTCAGTAATTCACCCCTCCACTTT.

Within the sample, this clone is medium-sized (0.01 to 0.1%). This sequence joins TRBV11-3 and TRBJ1-1, with D possibly matching TRBD1 (5 bases). Germline CDR1 reads SGHNT; CDR2 reads YENEEA. This CDR3 is 15 amino acids long. V lost 5 bases and J 1 base, leaving 14 bases between the germline ends. The CDR3 protein is CASSPGLTENTEAFF. CDR3 nucleotides: TGTGCCAGCAGCCCTGGCTTGACAGAGAACACTGAAGCTTTCTTT.

The chain couples TRBV29-1 to TRBJ2-2; no firm D call. Deletions cut 7 bases from V and 6 bases from J, with 15 bases between. The CDR3 contains 13 residues. CDR1 is SQVTM and CDR2 is ANQGSEA in the germline V gene. The CDR3 region is CSAQWVSAGELFF. The DNA for the CDR3 is TGCAGCGCTCAATGGGTGTCGGCCGGGGAGCTGTTTTTT.

The chain recombines TRBV11-2 with TRBJ2-7; unclear D gene. The ends were cut back, 1 base at V and 2 bases at J, with 9 bases in the middle. Germline values: CDR1 SGHAT, CDR2 FQNNGV. CDR3 length equals 14 residues. Written as DNA, the CDR3 is TGTGCCAGCAGCTTAGTGGTCGGAACCTACGAGCAGTACTTC. Residues: CASSLVVGTYEQYF.

J is TRBJ2-1 and V is TRBV4-3, with 7 positions matching TRBD1. V dropped 1 base and J dropped 5; count of bases not matched to a gene: 8. Germline V lookup: CDR1 LGHNA, CDR2 YSLEER. The CDR3 runs to 16 residues. The CDR3 reads CASSQVQRGHNNEQFF. CDR3 DNA: TGCGCCAGCAGCCAAGTTCAGAGGGGGCATAACAATGAGCAGTTCTTC.

The rearrangement uses TRBV9 and TRBJ1-2; D is unresolved. The CDR3 consists of 15 residues. Germline values: CDR1 SGDLS, CDR2 YYNGEE. The V end lost 0 bases, the J end lost 3 bases, and 12 bases lay between the germline ends. The CDR3, as DNA: TGTGCCAGCAGCGTAGGGAGAGGGAGGGACTATGGCTACACCTTC. This codes for CASSVGRGRDYGYTF.

The chain has TRBV18 and TRBJ2-7; 10 bases agree with TRBD1. V was pared by 3 bases and J by 3 bases, with 5 bases of the junction left unmatched. Germline CDR1 KGHSH, CDR2 LQKENI. The CDR3 totals 15 residues. CDR3 DNA: TGTGCCAGCTCACCGAGACAGGGGGCATACTACGAGCAGTACTTC. It is translated as CASSPRQGAYYEQYF.

The V and J genes are TRBV6-5 and TRBJ1-2; 9 nucleotides match TRBD1. Trimming cost V 4 bases and J 8 bases; bases outside gene matches: 5. The CDR3 sequence is 13 residues long. Germline CDR1 and CDR2: MNHEY and SVGAGI. The CDR3 nucleotides are TGTGCCAGCAGTTTACAGGGGGCAGGAGGCTACACCTTC. The encoded protein is CASSLQGAGGYTF.

This sequence joins TRBV6-5 and TRBJ1-5; no reliable D call. The CDR3 consists of 13 residues. Germline values: CDR1 MNHEY, CDR2 SVGAGI. The ends were cut back, 5 bases at V and 8 bases at J, with 13 bases in the middle. The CDR3 nucleotides are TGTGCCAGCAGTCCCAAACGTGGAGAGCCCCAGCATTTT. This codes for CASSPKRGEPQHF.

The V gene is TRBV5-1, the J gene TRBJ1-4; no reliable D call. CDR3 length: 17 amino acids. Trimming stripped 0 bases from V and 0 bases from J, with 12 bases between. Germline CDR1 and CDR2: SGHRS and YFSETQ. CDR3 in DNA: TGCGCCAGCAGCTTGGACCCCTCGAGGGCAACTAATGAAAAACTGTTTTTT. Encoded protein: CASSLDPSRATNEKLFF.